This passage covers 29 T cell receptor beta chains from one sample sequenced in a study of T cell changes during pregnancy in multiple sclerosis. Method: immunoSEQ multiplex PCR; TCRdb's copy keeps in-frame clones and lacks some. Seen here are roughly 80,000 clones, 75% to 90% observed once, and the top ten hold approximately 2%. The sequencing used peripheral blood, collected before pregnancy. The receptor source for this set is a female donor with multiple sclerosis, enrolled in a pregnancy study.

The genes are TRBV9 and TRBJ2-2; D is possibly TRBD2 (6 bases). Germline V lookup: CDR1 SGDLS, CDR2 YYNGEE. CDR3 length: 14 residues. Deletions cut 0 bases from V and 4 bases from J, with 7 bases between. The CDR3 region is CASSVGLGTGELFF. DNA of the CDR3: TGTGCCAGCAGCGTAGGACTAGGCACCGGGGAGCTGTTTTTT.

The V gene is TRBV18, the J gene TRBJ2-3, with 11 positions matching TRBD2. The length of the CDR3 is 16 residues. Unmatched junction bases numbered 5, after V lost 1 base and J lost 5 bases. Germline V CDR1 and CDR2: KGHSH, LQKENI. In DNA form, the CDR3 reads TGTGCCAGCTCACCACTTTTAGCGGGGGGGCAAGATACGCAGTATTTT. Its translation is CASSPLLAGGQDTQYF.

This clone has a single count. The rearrangement joins TRBV11-2 to TRBJ2-7, with 7 nucleotides matching TRBD1. Germline-derived CDR1 and CDR2 are SGHAT and FQNNGV. The CDR3 has 14 amino acids. The ends lost 6 bases at V and 3 bases at J; junction bases unmatched: 8. The CDR3 region has the DNA TGTGCCAGCAGTCTCCTAAGGGGGCGCTACGAGCAGTACTTC. As protein: CASSLLRGRYEQYF.

Notes on this clone: The same CDR3 arises from other DNA sequences in this sample as well. This chain uses TRBV18 with TRBJ2-3, with D uncertain. This CDR3 comprises 12 residues. V dropped 3 bases and J dropped 2 bases, with 3 bases sitting between them. The germline CDR1 and CDR2 sequences are KGHSH and LQKENI. CDR3 DNA sequence: TGTGCCAGCTCACCCTCCACAGATACGCAGTATTTT. It codes for CASSPSTDTQYF.

The chain couples TRBV5-1 to TRBJ1-5; D is unclear. The CDR3 length is 14 residues. Deletions cut 0 bases from V and 5 bases from J, with 9 bases between. Germline-derived CDR1 and CDR2 are SGHRS and YFSETQ. The CDR3 spells CASSLEGGDQPQHF. CDR3 DNA: TGCGCCAGCAGCTTGGAGGGCGGGGATCAGCCCCAGCATTTT.

The genes are TRBV11-2 and TRBJ2-3; TRBD2 aligns across 9 bases. CDR3 size: 15 residues. CDR1 SGHAT and CDR2 FQNNGV come from the germline V gene. Trimming at V came to 5 bases and at J to 2 bases, leaving 5 bases not matched to a gene. The CDR3 loop reads CASSPRLAATDTQYF. CDR3 nucleotide sequence: TGTGCCAGCAGCCCTAGACTAGCGGCCACAGATACGCAGTATTTT. Drawing the rest from reference TRBV11-2 and TRBJ2-3, the complete variable domain is EAGVAQSPRYKIIEKRQSVAFWCNPISGHATLYWYQQILGQGPKLLIQFQNNGVVDDSQLPKDRFSAERLKGVDSTLKIQPAKLEDSAVYLCASSPRLAATDTQYFGPGTRLTVL.

This clone came up a few times. The chain combines TRBV9 with TRBJ2-2, with 8 bases fitting TRBD2. Germline CDR1 SGDLS, CDR2 YYNGEE. CDR3 length: 15 residues. Trimming took 4 bases from V and 13 from J; bases not matched to a gene: 15. The CDR3 DNA is TGTGCCAGCAGCCCCATCCGGGGGACCGGGAGGGGGCTGTTTTTT. Amino acid sequence: CASSPIRGTGRGLFF.

The CDR3 loop reads CASSDHGAGDTEAFF. For the CDR3, the DNA is TGCGCCAGCAGTGACCATGGGGCGGGGGACACTGAAGCTTTCTTT. The chain links TRBV10-1 to TRBJ1-1, with D tentatively TRBD1 (5 bases). The germline V and J ends were trimmed by 3 bases and 3 bases, with 14 bases remaining between them. Germline V gene lookup returns CDR1 WNHNN and CDR2 SYGVQD (reference sequence). CDR3 length: 15 residues.

The V gene is TRBV7-9, the J gene TRBJ2-5; 9 nucleotides agree with TRBD1. Germline V CDR1 and CDR2: SEHNR, FQNEAQ (reference sequence). Germline trimming cut 3 bases from V and 4 bases from J; bases unmatched to any gene: 9. CDR3 length: 16 residues. The CDR3 sequence: CASSLTPGQGGETQYF. The DNA of the CDR3 is TGTGCCAGCAGCTTGACGCCGGGACAGGGTGGAGAGACCCAGTACTTC.

This clone was picked up one time. The rearrangement uses TRBV7-8 and TRBJ1-6; TRBD1 aligns across 8 bases. V gave up 4 bases and J gave up 5 bases; unmatched junction bases: 7. The CDR3 runs 16 residues. The germline gives CDR1 SGHVS, CDR2 FQNEAQ. CDR3 region: CASSSLAGGNNSPLHF. CDR3 in DNA: TGTGCCAGCAGCTCCCTCGCAGGGGGCAATAATTCACCCCTCCACTTT.

The chain couples TRBV6-6 to TRBJ2-7; D possibly corresponds to TRBD2 (5 bases). V was shortened by 10 bases and J by 3 bases, with 7 bases between the two germline ends. The CDR3 totals 10 residues. The germline V gene encodes CDR1 MNHNY and CDR2 SVGAGI (reference sequence). DNA for the CDR3: TGTGCCACCGGACTCTACGAGCAGTACTTC. This codes for CATGLYEQYF.

This clone was observed a few times. The gene calls are TRBV19 and TRBJ1-3; D might be TRBD1 (6 bases). Germline assignment: CDR1 LNHDA and CDR2 SQIVND (reference sequence). Trimming pared 5 bases from V and 0 bases from J, leaving 11 bases between. The CDR3 is made up of 15 amino acids. The CDR3 reads CASSERQASGNTIYF. The CDR3, as DNA: TGTGCCAGTAGTGAAAGACAGGCCTCTGGAAACACCATATATTTT.

The V call is TRBV15, the J call TRBJ1-2; D gene unclear. The V and J ends lost 1 base and 2 bases respectively, with 5 bases between them. CDR1 and CDR2 (germline): LNHNV, YYDKDF (reference sequence). CDR3 size: 13 residues. The CDR3 DNA is TGTGCCACCAGCAGAGCCAGGAACTATGGCTACACCTTC. This gives the protein CATSRARNYGYTF.

This clone was observed once. The CDR3 DNA reads TGTGCCAGCTCGCAAGGCCAGGGGCGGGACACTGAAGCTTTCTTT. This encodes CASSQGQGRDTEAFF. The chain joins TRBV18 to TRBJ1-1, with D possibly TRBD1 on 6 matching bases. CDR1 and CDR2 (germline): KGHSH, LQKENI. V was trimmed by 6 bases and J by 3 bases, leaving 17 bases between them. The CDR3 is made up of 15 amino acids.

The chain recombines TRBV4-3 with TRBJ1-2, with a weak D call TRBD1 (5 bases). The CDR3 spans 16 residues. V was trimmed by 1 base and J by 4 bases, leaving 16 bases between them. Germline V gene data show CDR1 as LGHNA and CDR2 as YSLEER. Here the CDR3 reads CASSQVVTQGGYGYTF. For the CDR3, the DNA is TGCGCCAGCAGCCAAGTGGTGACGCAGGGAGGCTATGGCTACACCTTC.

This rearrangement joins TRBV18 to TRBJ2-1; possible D gene TRBD1, 6 bases. The CDR3 loop spans 15 amino acids. Deletions cut 6 bases from V and 0 bases from J, with 12 bases between. CDR1 is KGHSH and CDR2 is LQKENI in the germline V gene. The chain's CDR3 is CASSQGYLSYNEQFF. CDR3 in DNA: TGTGCCAGCTCCCAGGGGTATCTCTCCTACAATGAGCAGTTCTTC.

This chain joins TRBV6-6 and TRBJ1-1; 8 nucleotides align to TRBD1. The CDR3 spans 14 residues. Looked up from germline, CDR1 is MNHNY and CDR2 is SVGAGI (reference sequence). V was pared by 5 bases and J by 5 bases, with 7 bases of the junction left unmatched. CDR3 sequence reads: CASSQDRGYTEAFF. The CDR3 nucleotides are TGTGCCAGCAGTCAAGACAGGGGATATACTGAAGCTTTCTTT.

The rearrangement links TRBV14 to TRBJ2-5, with D perhaps TRBD1 (5 bases). Deletions cut 5 bases from V and 6 bases from J, with 13 bases between. Germline CDR1 SGHDN, CDR2 FVKESK. This CDR3 contains 13 residues. The CDR3: CASSSGPWKTQYF. Written as DNA, the CDR3 is TGTGCCAGCAGCTCAGGGCCCTGGAAGACCCAGTACTTC.

V and J are TRBV7-2 and TRBJ1-2, with no clear D. Trimming cost V 3 bases and J 5 bases, with 7 bases left between them. Looked up from germline, CDR1 is SGHTA and CDR2 is FQGNSA. This CDR3 comprises 12 residues. CDR3 coding DNA: TGTGCCAGCAGCTTTACGGGTTATGGCTACACCTTC. Protein product: CASSFTGYGYTF.

This clone showed up just once. The chain carries TRBV4-1 and TRBJ2-1; TRBD2 is a possible D gene (6 bases). Per germline, CDR1 MGHRA and CDR2 YSYEKL. Trimming pared 4 bases from V and 3 bases from J, leaving 13 bases between. CDR3 length: 15 amino acids. This chain's CDR3 is CASSPRLDFYNEQFF. For the CDR3, the DNA is TGCGCCAGCAGCCCCCGACTAGATTTCTACAATGAGCAGTTCTTC.

The V gene is TRBV9, the J gene TRBJ2-2; 8 bases line up with TRBD2. The CDR3 is 14 amino acids. Germline-derived CDR1 and CDR2 are SGDLS and YYNGEE. Trimming cost V 3 bases and J 6 bases; bases outside gene matches: 4. CDR3 DNA: TGTGCCAGCAGCGCGGGAGGGGCTGCCGGGGAGCTGTTTTTT. Its translation is CASSAGGAAGELFF.

This sequence joins TRBV20-1 and TRBJ1-2; no firm D call. Germline V CDR1 and CDR2: DFQATT, SNEGSKA (reference sequence). CDR3 size: 9 residues. V dropped 4 bases and J dropped 6 bases, with 3 bases sitting between them. CDR3 region: CSAINGYTF. Here the CDR3 DNA reads TGCAGTGCTATAAATGGCTACACCTTC.

The chain joins TRBV6-4 to TRBJ2-3; D is perhaps TRBD1 (6 bases). Germline V gives CDR1 MRHNA, CDR2 SNTAGT. Trimming shortened V by 0 bases and J by 4 bases, and 8 bases separated the two germline ends. The CDR3 is made up of 14 amino acids. The CDR3 spells CASSDSQGPDTQYF. Written as DNA, the CDR3 is TGTGCCAGCAGTGACTCACAGGGCCCAGATACGCAGTATTTT.

The V gene is TRBV30, the J gene TRBJ1-3; no reliable D call. V lost 0 bases and J 4 bases, leaving 10 bases between the germline ends. The CDR3 runs to 14 residues. The germline CDR1 and CDR2 sequences are GTSNPN and SVGIG (reference sequence). The CDR3 region is CAWSVRRDGNTIYF. CDR3 bases: TGTGCCTGGAGTGTAAGGAGAGACGGAAACACCATATATTTT.

This chain joins TRBV4-1 and TRBJ2-7, with 11 bases fitting TRBD2. The CDR3 sequence is 15 residues long. J was trimmed by 6 bases and V by 5 bases; bases with no gene match: 9. Germline V lookup: CDR1 MGHRA, CDR2 YSYEKL. The CDR3: CASSFRTSGGTEQYF. CDR3 nucleotide sequence: TGCGCCAGCAGCTTCCGAACTAGCGGGGGCACCGAGCAGTACTTC.

V gene TRBV7-9 combines with J gene TRBJ2-1; a possible D gene is TRBD2 (7 bases). This CDR3 region has 17 residues. Deletions cut 5 bases from V and 7 bases from J, with 24 bases between. Germline assignment: CDR1 SEHNR and CDR2 FQNEAQ (reference sequence). The CDR3 region has the DNA TGTGCCAGCAGCGTCCACCCAATTGGGGGGGCGGTAAATGAGCAGTTCTTC. This encodes CASSVHPIGGAVNEQFF.

The V and J genes are TRBV28 and TRBJ2-7; 7 nucleotides match TRBD1. The CDR3 has 14 residues. Germline assignment: CDR1 MDHEN and CDR2 SYDVKM. The trim removed 8 bases at V and 3 bases at J, leaving 10 bases unmatched. The CDR3: CASASTGTDYEQYF. The DNA of the CDR3 is TGTGCCAGCGCGTCGACGGGGACAGACTACGAGCAGTACTTC. Drawing the rest from reference TRBV28 and TRBJ2-7, the complete variable domain is DVKVTQSSRYLVKRTGEKVFLECVQDMDHENMFWYRQDPGLGLRLIYFSYDVKMKEKGDIPEGYSVSREKKERFSLILESASTNQTSMYLCASASTGTDYEQYFGPGTRLTVT.

V is TRBV5-1 and J is TRBJ2-5; D unclear. Germline-derived CDR1 and CDR2 are SGHRS and YFSETQ. The CDR3 is 13 residues long. V dropped 0 bases and J dropped 7 bases, with 10 bases sitting between them. Here the CDR3 reads CASSLEERRTQYF. The CDR3 bases are TGCGCCAGCAGCTTGGAGGAGAGAAGGACCCAGTACTTC.

The chain couples TRBV2 to TRBJ1-2, with 7 bases that match TRBD1. With 4 bases clipped from V and 8 bases from J, the junction kept 7 bases outside the gene matches. The CDR3 loop spans 13 amino acids. Germline-derived CDR1 and CDR2 are SNHLY and FYNNEI. CDR3 nucleotide sequence: TGTGCCAGCAGTGGAGTTAGAGGGGGCGGCTACACCTTC. This gives the protein CASSGVRGGGYTF.